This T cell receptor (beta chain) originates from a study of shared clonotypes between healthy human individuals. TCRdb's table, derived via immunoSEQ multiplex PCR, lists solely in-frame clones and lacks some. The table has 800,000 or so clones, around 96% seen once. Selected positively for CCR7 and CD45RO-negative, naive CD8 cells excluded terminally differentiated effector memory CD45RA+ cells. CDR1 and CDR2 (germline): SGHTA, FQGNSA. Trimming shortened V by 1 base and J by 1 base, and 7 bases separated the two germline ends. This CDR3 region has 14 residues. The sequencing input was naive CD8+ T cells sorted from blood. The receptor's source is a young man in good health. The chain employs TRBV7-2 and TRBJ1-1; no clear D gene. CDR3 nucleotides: TGTGCCAGCAGCTTAGAATGGGAGAACACTGAAGCTTTCTTT. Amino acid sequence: CASSLEWENTEAFF.